This TCR beta chain is drawn from a study of OX40 agonist ivuxolimab in advanced cancers. Sequencing used immunoSEQ multiplex PCR; TCRdb keeps in-frame clones, though not all of them. The sample contains about 90,000 clones, 70% to 90% of which appear only once. This clone appeared a single time. Sequenced material: CD4+ or CD8+ T cells sorted from blood, taken in a trial of the OX40 agonist ivuxolimab. The source is an adult with an advanced solid tumor such as melanoma, head and neck, liver or kidney cancer.

In DNA form, the CDR3 reads TGTGCCTGGAGTTATCTGACCCCGGATACGCAGTATTTT. This codes for CAWSYLTPDTQYF. The V call is TRBV30, the J call TRBJ2-3, with D hard to call. CDR1 and CDR2 (germline): GTSNPN, SVGIG (reference sequence). The V end lost 2 bases, the J end lost 6 bases, and 12 bases lay between the germline ends. The CDR3 loop spans 13 amino acids.